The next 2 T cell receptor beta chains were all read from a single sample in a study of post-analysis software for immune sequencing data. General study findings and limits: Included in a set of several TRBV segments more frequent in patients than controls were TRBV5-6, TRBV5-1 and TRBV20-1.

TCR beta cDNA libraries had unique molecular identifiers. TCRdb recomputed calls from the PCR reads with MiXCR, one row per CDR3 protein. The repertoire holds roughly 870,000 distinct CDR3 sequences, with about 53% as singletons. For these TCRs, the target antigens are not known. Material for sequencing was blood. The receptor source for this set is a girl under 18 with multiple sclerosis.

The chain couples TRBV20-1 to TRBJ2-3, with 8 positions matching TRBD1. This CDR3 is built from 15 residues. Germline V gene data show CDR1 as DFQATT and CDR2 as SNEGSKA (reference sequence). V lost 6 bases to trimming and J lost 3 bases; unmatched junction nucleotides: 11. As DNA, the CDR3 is TGCAGTGCGAAGAACCGGGACAGGCGAACAGATACGCAGTATTTT. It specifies CSAKNRDRRTDTQYF.

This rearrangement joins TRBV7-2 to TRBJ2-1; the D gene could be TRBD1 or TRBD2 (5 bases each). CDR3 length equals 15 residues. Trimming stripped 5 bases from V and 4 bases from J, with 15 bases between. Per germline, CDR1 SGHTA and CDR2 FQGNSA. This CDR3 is CASSASWGSYNEQFF. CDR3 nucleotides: TGTGCCAGCAGCGCGTCTTGGGGGTCATACAATGAGCAGTTCTTC.